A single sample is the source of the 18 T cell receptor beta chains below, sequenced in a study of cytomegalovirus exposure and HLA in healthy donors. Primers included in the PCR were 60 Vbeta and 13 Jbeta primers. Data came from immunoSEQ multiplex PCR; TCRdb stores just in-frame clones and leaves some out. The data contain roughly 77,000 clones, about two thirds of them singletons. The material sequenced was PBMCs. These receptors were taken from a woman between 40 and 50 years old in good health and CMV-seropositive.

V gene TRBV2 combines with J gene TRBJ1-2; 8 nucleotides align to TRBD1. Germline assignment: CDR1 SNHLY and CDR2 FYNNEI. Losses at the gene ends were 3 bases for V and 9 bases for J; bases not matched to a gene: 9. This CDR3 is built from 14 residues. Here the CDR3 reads CASSEGQDTWSYTF. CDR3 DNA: TGTGCCAGCAGTGAGGGACAGGACACCTGGAGCTACACCTTC.

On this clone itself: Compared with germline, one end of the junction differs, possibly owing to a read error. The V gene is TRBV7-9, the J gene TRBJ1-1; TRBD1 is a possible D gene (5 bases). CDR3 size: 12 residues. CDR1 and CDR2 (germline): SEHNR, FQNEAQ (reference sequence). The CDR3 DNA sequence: TGTTCCAGCAGCCAGGGATATGGTGAAGCTTTCTTT. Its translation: CSSSQGYGEAFF.

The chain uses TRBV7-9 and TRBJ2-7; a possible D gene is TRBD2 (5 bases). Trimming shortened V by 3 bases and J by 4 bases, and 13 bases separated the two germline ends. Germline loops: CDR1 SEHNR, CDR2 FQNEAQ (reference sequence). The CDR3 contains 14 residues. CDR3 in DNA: TGTGCCAGCAGCTTGGCCGGGATGGGGTACGAGCAGTACTTC. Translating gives CASSLAGMGYEQYF.

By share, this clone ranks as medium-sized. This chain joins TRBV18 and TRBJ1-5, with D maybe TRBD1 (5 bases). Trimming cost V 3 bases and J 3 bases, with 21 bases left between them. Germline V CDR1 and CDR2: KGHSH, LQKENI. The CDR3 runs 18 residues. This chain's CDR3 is CASSPQGIDRTYNQPQHF. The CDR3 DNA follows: TGTGCCAGCTCACCTCAGGGCATCGACAGAACTTACAATCAGCCCCAGCATTTT.

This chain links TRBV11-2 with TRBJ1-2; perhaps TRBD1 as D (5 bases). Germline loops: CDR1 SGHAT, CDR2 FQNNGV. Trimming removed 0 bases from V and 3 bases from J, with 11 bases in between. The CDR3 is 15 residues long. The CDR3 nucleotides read TGTGCCAGCAGCTTAGATCTTGCAGGGTACTATGGCTACACCTTC. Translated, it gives CASSLDLAGYYGYTF. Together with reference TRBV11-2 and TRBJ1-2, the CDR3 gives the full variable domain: EAGVAQSPRYKIIEKRQSVAFWCNPISGHATLYWYQQILGQGPKLLIQFQNNGVVDDSQLPKDRFSAERLKGVDSTLKIQPAKLEDSAVYLCASSLDLAGYYGYTFGSGTRLTVV.

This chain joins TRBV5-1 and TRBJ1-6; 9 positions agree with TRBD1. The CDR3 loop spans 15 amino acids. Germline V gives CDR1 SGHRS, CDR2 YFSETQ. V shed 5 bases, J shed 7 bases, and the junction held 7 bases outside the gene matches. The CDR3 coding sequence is TGCGCCAGCAGGGGACAGGGAATACTAAATTCACCCCTCCACTTT. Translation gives CASRGQGILNSPLHF.

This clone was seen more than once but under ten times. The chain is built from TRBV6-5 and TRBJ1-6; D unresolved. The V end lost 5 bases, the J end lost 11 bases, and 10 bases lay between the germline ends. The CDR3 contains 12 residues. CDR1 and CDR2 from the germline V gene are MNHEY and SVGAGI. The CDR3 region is CASSPYGTPLHF. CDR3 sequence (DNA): TGTGCCAGCAGTCCCTACGGGACACCCCTCCACTTT.

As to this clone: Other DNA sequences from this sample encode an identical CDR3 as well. The CDR3 loop reads CASSQGSGANTEAFF. The CDR3 DNA is TGCGCCAGCAGCCAAGGTTCTGGGGCGAACACTGAAGCTTTCTTT. The chain carries TRBV4-1 and TRBJ1-1; D might be TRBD1 (5 bases). This CDR3 has 15 amino acids. Per germline, CDR1 MGHRA and CDR2 YSYEKL. The germline V and J ends were trimmed by 1 base and 1 base, with 10 bases remaining between them.

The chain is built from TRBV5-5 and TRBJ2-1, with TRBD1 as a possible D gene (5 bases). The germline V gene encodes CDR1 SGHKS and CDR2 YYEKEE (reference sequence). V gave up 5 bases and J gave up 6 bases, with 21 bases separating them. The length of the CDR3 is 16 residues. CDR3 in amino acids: CASSPAPRVMGNEQFF. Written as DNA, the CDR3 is TGTGCCAGCAGTCCCGCCCCCAGGGTTATGGGCAATGAGCAGTTCTTC. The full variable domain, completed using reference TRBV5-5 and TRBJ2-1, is DAGVTQSPTHLIKTRGQQVTLRCSPISGHKSVSWYQQVLGQGPQFIFQYYEKEERGRGNFPDRFSARQFPNYSSELNVNALLLGDSALYLCASSPAPRVMGNEQFFGPGTRLTVL.

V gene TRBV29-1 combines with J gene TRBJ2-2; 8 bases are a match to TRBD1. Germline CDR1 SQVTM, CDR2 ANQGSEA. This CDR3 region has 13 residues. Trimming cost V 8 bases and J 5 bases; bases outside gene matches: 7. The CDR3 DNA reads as TGCAGCTATAGGACAGGGACGACCGGGGAGCTGTTTTTT. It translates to CSYRTGTTGELFF.

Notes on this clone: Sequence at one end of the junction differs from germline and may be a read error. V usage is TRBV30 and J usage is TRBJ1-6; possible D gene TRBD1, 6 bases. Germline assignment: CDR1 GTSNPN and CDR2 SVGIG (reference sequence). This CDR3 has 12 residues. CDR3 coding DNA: TGCTGCTTAGGACAGCCAAATTCACCCCTCCACTTT. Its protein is CCLGQPNSPLHF. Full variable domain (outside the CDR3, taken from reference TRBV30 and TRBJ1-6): SQTIHQWPATLVQPVGSPLSLECTVEGTSNPNLYWYRQAAGRGLQLLFYSVGIGQISSEVPQNLSASRPQDRQFILSSKKLLLSDSGFYLCCLGQPNSPLHFGNGTRLTVT.

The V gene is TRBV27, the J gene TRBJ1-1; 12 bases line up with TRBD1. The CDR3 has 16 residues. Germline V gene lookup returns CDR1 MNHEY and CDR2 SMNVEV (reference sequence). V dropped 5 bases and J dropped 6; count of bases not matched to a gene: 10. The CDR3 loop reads CASSPRGTGGVAEAFF. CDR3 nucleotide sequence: TGTGCCAGCAGTCCCCGCGGGACAGGGGGCGTCGCTGAAGCTTTCTTT.

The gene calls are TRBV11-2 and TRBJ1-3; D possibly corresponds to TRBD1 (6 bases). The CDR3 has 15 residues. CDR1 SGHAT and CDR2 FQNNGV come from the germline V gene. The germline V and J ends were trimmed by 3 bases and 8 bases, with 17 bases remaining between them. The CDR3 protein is CASSFGRGRRDTIYF. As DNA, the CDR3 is TGTGCCAGCAGCTTTGGCAGGGGACGGAGAGACACCATATATTTT.

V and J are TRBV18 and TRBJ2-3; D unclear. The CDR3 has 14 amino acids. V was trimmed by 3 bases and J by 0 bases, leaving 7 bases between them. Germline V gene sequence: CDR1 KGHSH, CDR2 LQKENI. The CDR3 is CASSPRSSTDTQYF. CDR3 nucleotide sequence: TGTGCCAGCTCACCCCGTTCGAGCACAGATACGCAGTATTTT.

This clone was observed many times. This CDR3 reads CASSWSGRGDSPLHF. In nucleotides, the CDR3 is TGTGCCAGCAGTTGGTCAGGGAGGGGAGATTCACCCCTCCACTTT. V usage is TRBV6-5 and J usage is TRBJ1-6, with D possibly being TRBD1 (5 bases). The germline V and J ends were trimmed by 4 bases and 8 bases, with 15 bases remaining between them. This CDR3 is 15 amino acids long. Looked up from germline, CDR1 is MNHEY and CDR2 is SVGAGI.

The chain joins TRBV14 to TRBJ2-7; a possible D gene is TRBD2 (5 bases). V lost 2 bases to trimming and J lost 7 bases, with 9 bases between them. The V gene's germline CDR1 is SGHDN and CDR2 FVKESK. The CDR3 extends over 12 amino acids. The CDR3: CASSQSWTEQYF. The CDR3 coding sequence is TGTGCCAGCAGCCAAAGTTGGACTGAGCAGTACTTC.

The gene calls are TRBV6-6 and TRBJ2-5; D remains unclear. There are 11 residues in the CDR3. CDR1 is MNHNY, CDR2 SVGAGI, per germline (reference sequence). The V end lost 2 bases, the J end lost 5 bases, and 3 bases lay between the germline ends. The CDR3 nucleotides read TGTGCCAGCAGTTACCGGGAGACCCAGTACTTC. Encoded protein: CASSYRETQYF.

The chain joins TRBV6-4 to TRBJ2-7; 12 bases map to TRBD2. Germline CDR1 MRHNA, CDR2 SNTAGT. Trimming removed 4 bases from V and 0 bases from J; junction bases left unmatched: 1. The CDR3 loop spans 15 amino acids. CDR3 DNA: TGTGCCAGCAGTGTGACTAGCGGGGGCTCCTACGAGCAGTACTTC. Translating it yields CASSVTSGGSYEQYF.